This T cell receptor beta chain was sequenced during a study of blood T cell repertoires in COVID-19 (TCRdb year 2020). With respect to the entire study: Samples from collaborators originated in the United States, Italy and Spain and spanned both the acute and convalescent phases of COVID-19. Samples came from the ongoing ImmuneRACE study (first 160 participants) plus 1,254 subjects from 6 global collaborators. The repertoires were released in a freely available public database meant as a resource for research on the immune response to SARS-CoV-2. The sample metadata nearly always contained a de-identified subject ID, COVID-19 status, age in years and sex. Subjects who had been exposed to COVID-19, were actively infected with it, or had recovered from it provided the deeply sampled blood TCRbeta repertoires that made up the dataset. The material from the prospective study consisted of cDNA or gDNA derived from T cells, B-cell-depleted T cells, or PBMCs. HLA class I and class II types, where available, came from metadata supplied by the sample provider rather than from assay-based typing.

Beyond this particular receptor, the publication reports: The amount of clinical and demographic metadata varied by source and participant and was provided uncurated.

TCRbeta CDR3 regions were amplified from genomic DNA by means of the immunoSEQ Assay, a bias-controlled multiplex PCR. The study's own analysis went as follows. The number of nucleated cells in each sample was estimated from the amplification of reference gene primers within the assay. To quantify the absolute abundance of each unique TCRbeta CDR3 rearrangement, sequence reads were collapsed and filtered. For each sample, productive Simpson clonality was calculated as the square root of Simpson's diversity index over productive rearrangements. TCRdb retrieved this table from immuneACCESS and kept in-frame rearrangements only. Not all clones are present; in checked studies, unresolved V genes account for under half, and no reason is known for the remainder. V and J calls and clone size come straight from that table; D and trimming were deduced from the DNA. A total of 70,000 to 95,000 clones appear in this sample, 84% of them only once. Together, the top ten hold 20% to 25% of the sample.

Collaborating institutions collected whole blood in K2EDTA tubes following their own protocols. For TCRbeta analysis, collaborator samples were shipped as frozen whole blood, as isolated PBMCs, or as DNA extracted from either sample type. On this clone: Its binding antigen is unknown. Base qualities are not at hand, and no much larger clone is one base apart.

The CDR3 numbers 13 residues from cysteine through phenylalanine. The read is trimmed to its CDR3 DNA, 39 bases read in frame from base 1. V is shortened by 2 bases, J by 6 bases, and the region joining them spans 12 bases. The germline V gene specifies SGHDT as CDR1 and YYEEEE as CDR2. This TCR was sampled from a woman between 45 and 65 years old with acute or convalescent COVID-19. The chain joins TRBV5-6 to TRBJ2-7, with no D gene named confidently. Specimen: peripheral blood. The sequenced DNA is TGTGCCAGCAGCTTTTCCCTCTTCGGCGAGCAGTACTTC. The translation is CASSFSLFGEQYF.